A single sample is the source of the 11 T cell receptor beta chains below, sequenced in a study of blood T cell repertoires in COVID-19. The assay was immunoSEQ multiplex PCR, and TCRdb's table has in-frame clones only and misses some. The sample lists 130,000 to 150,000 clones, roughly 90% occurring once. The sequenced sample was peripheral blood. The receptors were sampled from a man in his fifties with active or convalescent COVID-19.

The CDR3 bases are TGCAGTGCTAGTCTGGGGGGAACTTATAGCAATCAGCCCCAGCATTTT. Residues: CSASLGGTYSNQPQHF. The chain employs TRBV20-1 and TRBJ1-5, with D maybe TRBD1 (5 bases). Germline CDR1 and CDR2: DFQATT and SNEGSKA (reference sequence). The V end was cut by 3 bases, the J end by 0 bases, with 15 bases between. This CDR3 contains 16 residues.

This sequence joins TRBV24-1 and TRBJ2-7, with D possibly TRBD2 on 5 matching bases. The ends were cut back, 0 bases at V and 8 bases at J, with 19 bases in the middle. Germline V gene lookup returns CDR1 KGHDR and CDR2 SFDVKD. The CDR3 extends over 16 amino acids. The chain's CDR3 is CATSDLEAVPTSKQYF. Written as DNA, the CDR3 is TGTGCCACCAGTGATTTGGAAGCGGTACCTACTTCGAAGCAGTACTTC.

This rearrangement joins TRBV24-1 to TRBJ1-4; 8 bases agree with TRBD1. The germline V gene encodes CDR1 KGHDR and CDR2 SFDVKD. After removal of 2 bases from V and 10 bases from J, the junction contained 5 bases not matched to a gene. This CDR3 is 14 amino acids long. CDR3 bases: TGTGCCACCAGTGATTCAGGACAGGGAGGAAAACTGTTTTTT. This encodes CATSDSGQGGKLFF.

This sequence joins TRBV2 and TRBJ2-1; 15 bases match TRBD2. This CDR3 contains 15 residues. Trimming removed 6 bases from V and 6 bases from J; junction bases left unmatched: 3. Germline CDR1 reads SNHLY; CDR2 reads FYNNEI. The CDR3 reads CASRGLAGGGNEQFF. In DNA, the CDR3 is TGTGCCAGCAGGGGACTAGCGGGAGGAGGCAATGAGCAGTTCTTC.

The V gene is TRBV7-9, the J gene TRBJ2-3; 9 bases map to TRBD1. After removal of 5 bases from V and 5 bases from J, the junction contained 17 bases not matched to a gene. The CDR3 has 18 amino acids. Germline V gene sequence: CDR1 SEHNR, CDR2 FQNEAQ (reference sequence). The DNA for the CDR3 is TGTGCCAGCAGCCCGCGACGGGACAGGGTATGGTTCGGAGATACGCAGTATTTT. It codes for CASSPRRDRVWFGDTQYF.

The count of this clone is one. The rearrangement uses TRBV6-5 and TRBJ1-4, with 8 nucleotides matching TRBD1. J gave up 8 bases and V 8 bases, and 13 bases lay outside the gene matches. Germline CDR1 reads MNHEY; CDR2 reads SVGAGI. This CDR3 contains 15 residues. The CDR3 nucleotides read TGTGCCAGCTTTGTTCGTCAGGGGGCCGGCGAAAAACTGTTTTTT. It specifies CASFVRQGAGEKLFF.

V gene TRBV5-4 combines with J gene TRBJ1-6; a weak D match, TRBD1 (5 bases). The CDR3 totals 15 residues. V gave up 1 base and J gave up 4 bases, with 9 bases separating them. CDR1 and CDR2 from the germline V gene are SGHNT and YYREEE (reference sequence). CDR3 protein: CASSLLGTYNSPLHF. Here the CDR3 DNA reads TGTGCCAGCAGCTTGCTGGGGACTTATAATTCACCCCTCCACTTT.

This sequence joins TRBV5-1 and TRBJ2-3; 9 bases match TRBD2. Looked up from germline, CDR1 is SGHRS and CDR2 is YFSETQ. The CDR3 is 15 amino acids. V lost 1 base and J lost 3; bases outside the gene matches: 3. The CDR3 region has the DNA TGCGCCAGCAGCTTGCCTAGCGGGACTACAGATACGCAGTATTTT. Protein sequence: CASSLPSGTTDTQYF.

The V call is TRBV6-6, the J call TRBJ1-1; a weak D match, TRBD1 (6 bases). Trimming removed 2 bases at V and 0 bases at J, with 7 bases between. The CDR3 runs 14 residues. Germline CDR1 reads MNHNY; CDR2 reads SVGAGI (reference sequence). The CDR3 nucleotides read TGTGCCAGCAGTTACGACAGGATGAACACTGAAGCTTTCTTT. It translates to CASSYDRMNTEAFF.

This chain's CDR3 is CASTGGLSNQPQHF. CDR3 bases: TGTGCCAGCACCGGGGGGCTGAGCAATCAGCCCCAGCATTTT. This chain uses TRBV28 with TRBJ1-5, with a tentative D call TRBD1 (6 bases). The length of the CDR3 is 14 residues. V dropped 7 bases and J dropped 1 base, with 11 bases sitting between them. Germline V gene sequence: CDR1 MDHEN, CDR2 SYDVKM.

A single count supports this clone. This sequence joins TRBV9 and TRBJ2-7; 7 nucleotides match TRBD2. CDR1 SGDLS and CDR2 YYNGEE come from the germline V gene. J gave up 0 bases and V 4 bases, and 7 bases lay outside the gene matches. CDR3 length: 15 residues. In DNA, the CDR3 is TGTGCCAGCAGCTATAGGGAGGGGCCCTCCTACGAGCAGTACTTC. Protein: CASSYREGPSYEQYF.